The next 5 T cell receptor beta chains were all read from a single sample in a study of T cells in Graves' hyperthyroidism and ophthalmopathy. TCR beta CDR3 region amplification was performed from RNA transcripts. The HTBI primer set drove a first-round RT-PCR of the TCR CDR3. MiXCR, run by TCRdb on the multiplex PCR reads, gives a single entry per CDR3 protein. Here the sample spans about 690,000 distinct CDR3 sequences, roughly 17% being singletons. Sequenced input: blood. These receptors all come from a man aged 45-60 years with Graves' hyperthyroidism.

This sequence joins TRBV4-3 and TRBJ2-7; 11 nucleotides match TRBD2. The J segment lost 3 bases and the V segment lost 1 base, leaving 5 bases of the junction unmatched. CDR1 is LGHNA and CDR2 is YSLEER in the germline V gene. CDR3 length equals 16 residues. DNA of the CDR3: TGCGCCAGCAGCCAAGCACTACTAGCGGGGGACTACGAGCAGTACTTC. Residues: CASSQALLAGDYEQYF.

The sample holds many counts of this clonotype. The chain combines TRBV28 with TRBJ2-7, with D maybe TRBD2 (6 bases). This CDR3 is 15 amino acids long. V lost 4 bases, J lost 0 bases, and 13 bases lay in between. CDR1 and CDR2 from the germline V gene are MDHEN and SYDVKM. The CDR3 loop is CASSSGGASSYEQYF. The DNA for the CDR3 is TGTGCCAGCAGTTCAGGCGGGGCTAGCTCCTACGAGCAGTACTTC. Based on the CDR3 plus reference TRBV28 and TRBJ2-7, the full variable domain is DVKVTQSSRYLVKRTGEKVFLECVQDMDHENMFWYRQDPGLGLRLIYFSYDVKMKEKGDIPEGYSVSREKKERFSLILESASTNQTSMYLCASSSGGASSYEQYFGPGTRLTVT.

This clonotype has at least ten counts. CDR3 in amino acids: CSAREPDGLAKNIQYF. The CDR3 nucleotides are TGCAGTGCTAGAGAGCCAGATGGGCTAGCCAAAAACATTCAGTACTTC. This chain uses TRBV20-1 with TRBJ2-4; D is unresolved. CDR1 is DFQATT and CDR2 is SNEGSKA in the germline V gene (reference sequence). V shed 0 bases and J shed 0 bases, with 12 bases lying between them. The CDR3 runs to 16 residues.

This clonotype was detected ten times or more. This chain uses TRBV7-2 with TRBJ2-3, with D maybe TRBD2 (6 bases). V shed 0 bases and J shed 2 bases, with 12 bases lying between them. The CDR3 sequence is 16 residues long. Per the germline V gene, CDR1 is SGHTA and CDR2 is FQGNSA. The CDR3 here is CASSLALGGITDTQYF. The CDR3 nucleotides are TGTGCCAGCAGCTTAGCGTTAGGAGGGATCACAGATACGCAGTATTTT. Variable domain in full (rest from reference TRBV7-2 and TRBJ2-3): GAGVSQSPSNKVTEKGKDVELRCDPISGHTALYWYRQSLGQGLEFLIYFQGNSAPDKSGLPSDRFSAERTGGSVSTLTIQRTQQEDSAVYLCASSLALGGITDTQYFGPGTRLTVL.

This sequence joins TRBV5-1 and TRBJ2-1; 9 nucleotides match TRBD2. This CDR3 has 16 residues. CDR1 and CDR2 from the germline V gene are SGHRS and YFSETQ. After removal of 4 bases from V and 4 bases from J, the junction contained 9 bases not matched to a gene. The CDR3 DNA reads as TGCGCCAGCAGCCCGAAGTCTAGCGGGGTTTACAATGAGCAGTTCTTC. The encoded protein is CASSPKSSGVYNEQFF.